The TCR beta chain described here comes from a study of shared clonotypes between healthy human individuals. The study used some 100 million PBMCs per unsorted sample for genomic DNA. Germline loops: CDR1 KGHSH, CDR2 LQKENI. Trimming took 3 bases from V and 2 from J; bases not matched to a gene: 4. The CDR3 totals 15 residues. The unsorted PBMC sample used ten immunoSEQ deep assay plates. Produced via immunoSEQ multiplex PCR; TCRdb's table is partial and in-frame only. The data hold approximately 470,000 clones, with approximately 82% observed a single time. Sequencing was performed on PBMCs. The chain links TRBV18 to TRBJ2-5; 9 bases match TRBD1. This clonotype originated in a middle-aged woman in good health. Some clones in this sample may be carry-over from other donors' samples. DNA of the CDR3: TGTGCCAGCTCACCCGGGACAGGGCTTCAAGAGACCCAGTACTTC. Encoded protein: CASSPGTGLQETQYF.